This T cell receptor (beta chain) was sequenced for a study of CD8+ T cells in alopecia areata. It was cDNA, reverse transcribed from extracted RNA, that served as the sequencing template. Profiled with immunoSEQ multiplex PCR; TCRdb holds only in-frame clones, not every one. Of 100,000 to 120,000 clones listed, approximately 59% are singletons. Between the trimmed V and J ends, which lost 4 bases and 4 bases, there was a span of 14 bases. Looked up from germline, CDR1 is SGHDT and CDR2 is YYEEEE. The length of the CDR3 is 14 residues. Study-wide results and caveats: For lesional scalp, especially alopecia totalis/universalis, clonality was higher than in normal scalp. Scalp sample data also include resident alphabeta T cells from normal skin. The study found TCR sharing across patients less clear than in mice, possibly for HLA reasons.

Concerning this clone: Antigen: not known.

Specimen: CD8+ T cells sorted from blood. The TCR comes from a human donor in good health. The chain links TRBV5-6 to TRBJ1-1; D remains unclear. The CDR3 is CASSPGPGSTEAFF. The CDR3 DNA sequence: TGTGCCAGCAGCCCCGGACCAGGTAGCACTGAAGCTTTCTTT.